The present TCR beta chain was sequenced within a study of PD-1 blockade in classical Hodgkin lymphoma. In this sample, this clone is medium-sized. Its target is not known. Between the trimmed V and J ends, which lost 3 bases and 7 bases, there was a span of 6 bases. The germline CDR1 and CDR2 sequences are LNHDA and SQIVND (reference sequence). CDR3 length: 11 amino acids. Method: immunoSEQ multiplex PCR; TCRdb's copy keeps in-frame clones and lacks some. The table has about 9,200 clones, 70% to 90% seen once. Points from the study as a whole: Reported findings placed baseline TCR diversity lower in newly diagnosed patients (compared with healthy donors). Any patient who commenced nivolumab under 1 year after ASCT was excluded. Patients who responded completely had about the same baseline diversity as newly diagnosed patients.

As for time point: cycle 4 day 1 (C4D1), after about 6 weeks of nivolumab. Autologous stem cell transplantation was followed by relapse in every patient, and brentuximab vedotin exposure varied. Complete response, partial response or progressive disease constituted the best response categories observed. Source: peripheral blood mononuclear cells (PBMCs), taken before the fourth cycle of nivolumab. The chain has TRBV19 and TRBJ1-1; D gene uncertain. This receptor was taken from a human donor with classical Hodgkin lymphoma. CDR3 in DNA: TGTGCCAGTAGTATTGCTCATGAAGCTTTCTTT. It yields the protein CASSIAHEAFF.